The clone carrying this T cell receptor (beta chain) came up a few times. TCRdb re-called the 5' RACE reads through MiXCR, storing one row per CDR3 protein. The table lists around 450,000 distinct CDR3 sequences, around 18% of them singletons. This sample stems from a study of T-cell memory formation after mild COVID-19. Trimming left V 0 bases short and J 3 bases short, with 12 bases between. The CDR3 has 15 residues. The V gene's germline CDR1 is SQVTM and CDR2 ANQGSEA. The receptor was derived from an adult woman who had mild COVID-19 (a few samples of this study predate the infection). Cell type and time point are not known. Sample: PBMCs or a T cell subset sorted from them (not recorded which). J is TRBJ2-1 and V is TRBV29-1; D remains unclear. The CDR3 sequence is CSVEDLSHGYNEQFF. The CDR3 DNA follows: TGCAGCGTTGAAGATCTTAGCCACGGCTACAATGAGCAGTTCTTC.